There are many counts of the clone carrying this T cell receptor beta chain. Its antigen is currently unknown. Alpha and beta libraries were amplified separately from the second PCR onward. This sample was taken from a study of naive and memory T cell subsets. Study results and limitations: Over 95% of naive TCR sequences appeared only once after error correction, unlike memory subsets. Especially in CD8 cells, naive repertoires contained a few larger clonotypes, possibly CD45RA-re-expressing memory cells.

Both TRBC1 and TRBC2 were covered by a beta constant-region primer of two equimolar oligonucleotides. Four rounds of PCR amplified the ligated cDNA using nested alpha and beta constant-region primers plus SP2. TCRdb passed the UMI-ligation and nested PCR reads through MiXCR, listing each CDR3 protein once. This sample has about 150,000 distinct CDR3 sequences, with roughly 22% found just once. The CDR3 covers 12 residues. The ends were cut back, 6 bases at V and 3 bases at J, with 8 bases in the middle. From germline, CDR1 is MGHDK and CDR2 SYGVNS. This chain uses TRBV25-1 with TRBJ1-2; possible D gene TRBD1, 5 bases. This clonotype was obtained from a human donor in good health. Specimen: naive CD4+ T cells from blood. Here the CDR3 DNA reads TGTGCCAGCAGACTAGGGGACTATGGCTACACCTTC. Its protein is CASRLGDYGYTF.